The source of this TCR beta chain is a study of long-term antiretroviral therapy in people with HIV. Survey-level resolution applied to immunoSEQ assay v3.0. Sequencing targeted 40,000-50,000 T-cell genomes per sample. Sequencing used immunoSEQ multiplex PCR; TCRdb keeps in-frame clones, though not all of them. The repertoire holds about 22,000 clones, with about 85% as singletons. V lost 4 bases and J lost 4, with 11 bases in between. The CDR3 spans 13 residues. Looked up from germline, CDR1 is SGDLS and CDR2 is YYNGEE. The chain uses TRBV9 and TRBJ1-1, with D possibly being TRBD1 (5 bases). This specimen was unsorted PBMCs, taken 1.6 years after starting antiretroviral therapy. The TCR originated in a man aged 35 to 55 with HIV. The CDR3 DNA reads as TGTGCCAGCAGCCCCCAGGGTGGCACTGAAGCTTTCTTT. Translating it yields CASSPQGGTEAFF.